This T cell receptor beta chain was documented in a study of blood T cell repertoires in COVID-19. Profiled with immunoSEQ multiplex PCR; TCRdb holds only in-frame clones, not every one. The sample yields 200,000 to 250,000 clones, about 82% seen once. Germline values: CDR1 SGHAT, CDR2 FQNNGV. The CDR3 has 14 residues. The V gene lost 1 base and the J gene lost 9 bases, with 12 bases spanning the gap. V is TRBV11-2 and J is TRBJ2-2; D might be TRBD1 (5 bases). Sample: peripheral blood. The source of this sequence is an elderly man with acute or convalescent COVID-19. CDR3 sequence: CASSLVAGRRELFF. In DNA, the CDR3 is TGTGCCAGCAGCTTAGTAGCAGGGCGTAGGGAGCTGTTTTTT.